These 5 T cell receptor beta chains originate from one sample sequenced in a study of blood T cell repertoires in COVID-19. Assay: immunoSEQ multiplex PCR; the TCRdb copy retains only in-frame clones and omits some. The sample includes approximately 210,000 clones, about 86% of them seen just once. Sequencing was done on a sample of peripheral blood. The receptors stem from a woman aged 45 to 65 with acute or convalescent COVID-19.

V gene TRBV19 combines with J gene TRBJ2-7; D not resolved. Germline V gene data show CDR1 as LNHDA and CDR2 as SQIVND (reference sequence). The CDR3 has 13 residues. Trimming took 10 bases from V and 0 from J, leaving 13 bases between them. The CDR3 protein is CATAEAYSYEQYF. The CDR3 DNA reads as TGTGCCACCGCCGAGGCCTACTCCTACGAGCAGTACTTC.

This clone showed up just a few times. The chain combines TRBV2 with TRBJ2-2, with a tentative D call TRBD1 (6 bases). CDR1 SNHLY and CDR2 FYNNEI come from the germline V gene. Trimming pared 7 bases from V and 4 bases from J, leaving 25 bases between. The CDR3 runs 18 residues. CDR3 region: CASKTGPSNPAGTGELFF. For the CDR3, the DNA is TGTGCCAGCAAAACAGGGCCCTCTAACCCTGCGGGCACCGGGGAGCTGTTTTTT.

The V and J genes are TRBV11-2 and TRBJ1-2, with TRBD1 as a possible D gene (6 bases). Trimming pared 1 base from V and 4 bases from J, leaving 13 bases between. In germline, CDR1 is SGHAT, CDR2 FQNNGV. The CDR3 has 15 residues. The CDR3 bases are TGTGCCAGCAGCTTAGGGACAGCCTTCGGCTATGGCTACACCTTC. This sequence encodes CASSLGTAFGYGYTF.

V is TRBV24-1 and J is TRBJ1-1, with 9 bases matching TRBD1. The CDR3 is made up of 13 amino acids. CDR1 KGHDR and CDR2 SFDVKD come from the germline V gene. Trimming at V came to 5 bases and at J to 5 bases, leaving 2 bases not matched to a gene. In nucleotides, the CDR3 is TGTGCCACCAGTGCCGGACAGGGGACTGAAGCTTTCTTT. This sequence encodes CATSAGQGTEAFF.

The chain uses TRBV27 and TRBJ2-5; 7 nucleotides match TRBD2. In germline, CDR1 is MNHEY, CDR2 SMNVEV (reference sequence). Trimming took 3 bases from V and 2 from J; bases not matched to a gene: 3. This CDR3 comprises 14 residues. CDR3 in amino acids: CASSFLAEQETQYF. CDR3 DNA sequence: TGTGCCAGCAGTTTCCTAGCGGAGCAAGAGACCCAGTACTTC.